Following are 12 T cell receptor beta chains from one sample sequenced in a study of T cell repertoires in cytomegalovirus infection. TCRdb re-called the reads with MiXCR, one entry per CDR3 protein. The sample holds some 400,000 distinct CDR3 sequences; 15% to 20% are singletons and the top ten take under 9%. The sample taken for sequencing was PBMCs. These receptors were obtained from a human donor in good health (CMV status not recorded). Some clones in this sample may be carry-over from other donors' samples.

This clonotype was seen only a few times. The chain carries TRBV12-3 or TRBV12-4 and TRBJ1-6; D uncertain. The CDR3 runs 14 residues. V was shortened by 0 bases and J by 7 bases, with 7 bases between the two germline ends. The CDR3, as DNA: TGTGCCAGCAGTTTAGCGAGGAGAAATTCACCCCTCCACTTT. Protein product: CASSLARRNSPLHF.

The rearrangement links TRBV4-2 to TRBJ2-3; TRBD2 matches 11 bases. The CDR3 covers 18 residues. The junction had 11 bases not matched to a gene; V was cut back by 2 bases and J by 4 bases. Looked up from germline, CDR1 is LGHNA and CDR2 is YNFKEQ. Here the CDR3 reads CASSQYGGISGGADTQYF. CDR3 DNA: TGTGCCAGCAGCCAATACGGGGGTATTAGCGGGGGGGCAGATACGCAGTATTTT.

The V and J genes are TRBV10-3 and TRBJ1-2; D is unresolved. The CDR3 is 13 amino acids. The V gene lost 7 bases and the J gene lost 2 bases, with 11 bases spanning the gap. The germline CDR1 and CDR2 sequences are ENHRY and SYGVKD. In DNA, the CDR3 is TGTGCCATCACCCCGACACCAAACTATGGCTACACCTTC. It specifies CAITPTPNYGYTF.

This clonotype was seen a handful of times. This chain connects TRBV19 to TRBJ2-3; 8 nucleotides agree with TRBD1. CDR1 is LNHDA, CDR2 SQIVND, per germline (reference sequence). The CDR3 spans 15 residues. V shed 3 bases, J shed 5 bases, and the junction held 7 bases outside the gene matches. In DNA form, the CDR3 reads TGTGCCAGTAGTATCTGGACAGGGATGAGAGATACGCAGTATTTT. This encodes CASSIWTGMRDTQYF.

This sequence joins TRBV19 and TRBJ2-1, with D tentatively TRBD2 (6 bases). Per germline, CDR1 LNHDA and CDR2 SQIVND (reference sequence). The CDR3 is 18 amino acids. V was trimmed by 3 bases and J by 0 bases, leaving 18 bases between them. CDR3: CASSIPPRDLHSYNEQFF. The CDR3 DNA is TGTGCCAGTAGTATCCCACCACGGGACTTACACTCCTACAATGAGCAGTTCTTC. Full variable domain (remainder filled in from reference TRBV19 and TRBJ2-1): DGGITQSPKYLFRKEGQNVTLSCEQNLNHDAMYWYRQDPGQGLRLIYYSQIVNDFQKGDIAEGYSVSREKKESFPLTVTSAQKNPTAFYLCASSIPPRDLHSYNEQFFGPGTRLTVL.

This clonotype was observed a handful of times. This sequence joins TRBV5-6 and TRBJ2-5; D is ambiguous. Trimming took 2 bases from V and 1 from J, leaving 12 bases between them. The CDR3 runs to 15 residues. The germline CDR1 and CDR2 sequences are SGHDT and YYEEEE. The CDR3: CASSFTSDGQETQYF. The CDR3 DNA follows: TGTGCCAGCAGCTTCACATCGGACGGCCAAGAGACCCAGTACTTC.

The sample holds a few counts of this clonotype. The CDR3 here is CSVGQDHEQYF. The CDR3 DNA follows: TGCAGCGTGGGACAGGATCACGAGCAGTACTTC. The chain recombines TRBV29-1 with TRBJ2-7; TRBD1 matches at 8 bases. The V gene's germline CDR1 is SQVTM and CDR2 ANQGSEA. V was pared by 6 bases and J by 5 bases, with 3 bases of the junction left unmatched. The CDR3 has 11 amino acids.

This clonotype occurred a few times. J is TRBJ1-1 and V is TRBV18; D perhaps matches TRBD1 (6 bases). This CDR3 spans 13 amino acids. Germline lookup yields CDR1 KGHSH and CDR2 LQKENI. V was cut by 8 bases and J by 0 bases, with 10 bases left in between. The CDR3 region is CASMGAMNTEAFF. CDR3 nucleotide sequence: TGTGCCAGCATGGGGGCGATGAACACTGAAGCTTTCTTT.

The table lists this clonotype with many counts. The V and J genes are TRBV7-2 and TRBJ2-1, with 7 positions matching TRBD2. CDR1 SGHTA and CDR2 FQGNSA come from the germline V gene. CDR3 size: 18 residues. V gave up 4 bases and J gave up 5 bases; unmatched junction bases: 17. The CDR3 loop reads CASSSSPPGLAANNEQFF. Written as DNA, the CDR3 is TGTGCCAGCAGCTCATCCCCGCCGGGGCTAGCGGCTAACAATGAGCAGTTCTTC.

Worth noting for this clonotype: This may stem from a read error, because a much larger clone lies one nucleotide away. The CDR3 region has the DNA TGTGCCAGCAGCTTAGGGAGGAAGGAAGGCTACACCTTC. Translating it yields CASSLGRKEGYTF. V is TRBV7-2 and J is TRBJ1-2; D is ambiguous. The CDR3 runs 13 residues. The germline V gene encodes CDR1 SGHTA and CDR2 FQGNSA. Trimming shortened V by 1 base and J by 8 bases, and 11 bases separated the two germline ends.

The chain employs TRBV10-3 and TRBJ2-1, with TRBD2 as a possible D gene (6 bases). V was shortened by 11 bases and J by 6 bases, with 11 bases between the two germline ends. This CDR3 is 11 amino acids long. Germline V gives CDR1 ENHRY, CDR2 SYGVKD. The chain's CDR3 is CAVGLPNEQFF. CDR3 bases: TGTGCCGTCGGACTACCCAATGAGCAGTTCTTC.

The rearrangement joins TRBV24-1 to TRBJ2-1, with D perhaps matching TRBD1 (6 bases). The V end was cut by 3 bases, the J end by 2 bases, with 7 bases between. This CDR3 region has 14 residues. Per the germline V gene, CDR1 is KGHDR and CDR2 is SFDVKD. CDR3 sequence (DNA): TGTGCCACCAGTGATCCAGGGGCCTACAATGAGCAGTTCTTC. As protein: CATSDPGAYNEQFF.